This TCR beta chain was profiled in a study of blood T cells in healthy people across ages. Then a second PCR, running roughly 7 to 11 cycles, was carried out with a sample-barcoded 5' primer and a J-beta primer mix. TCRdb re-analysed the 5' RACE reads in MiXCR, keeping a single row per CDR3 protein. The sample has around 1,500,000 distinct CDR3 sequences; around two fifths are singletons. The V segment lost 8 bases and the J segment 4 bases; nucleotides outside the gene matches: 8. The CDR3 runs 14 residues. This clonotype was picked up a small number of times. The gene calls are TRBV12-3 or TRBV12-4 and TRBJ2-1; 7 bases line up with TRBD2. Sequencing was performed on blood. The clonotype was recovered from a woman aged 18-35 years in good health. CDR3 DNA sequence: TGTGCCAGCTACCGAACGGGGGGTTACAATGAGCAGTTCTTC. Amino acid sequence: CASYRTGGYNEQFF.